This is a list of T cell receptor beta chains from one sample in a study of beta chain features in type 1 diabetes. Generated by immunoSEQ multiplex PCR, the TCRdb table keeps only in-frame clones and is missing some. The data show under 950,000 clones, 15% to 20% seen once. Sequencing was performed on naive CD4+ T cells from blood. These receptors were obtained from a woman aged 18-35 years in good health. Each CDR3 is given with its conserved first and last residue. The order of the fields is CDR3 length, J gene, D gene, V gene, clone size, CDR3 DNA, CDR3 protein. The D gene is left open where the match is weak. Some rows have no size entry. The others give once, few or many, or a class for an expanded clone.

>17|TRBJ2-1|TRBD2|TRBV11-1|-
TGTGCCAGCAGCTTAGGTAGCGGGAGGGCGAATTACAATGAGCAGTTCTTC
CASSLGSGRANYNEQFF
>14|TRBJ2-1|-|TRBV7-9|few
TGTGCCAGCAGATTGGACCTTGGAGACAATGAGCAGTTCTTC
CASRLDLGDNEQFF
>13|TRBJ1-1|-|TRBV7-3|few
TGTGCCAGCAGCTTAGGGGTTGGGACTGAAGCTTTCTTT
CASSLGVGTEAFF
>16|TRBJ2-3|-|TRBV19|few
TGTGCCAGTAGTTCCCCCGGGGGTCCTAGCACAGATACGCAGTATTTT
CASSSPGGPSTDTQYF
>13|TRBJ2-1|-|TRBV27|few
TGTGCCAGCAGTCTCCAGGGGAGGAATGAGCAGTTCTTC
CASSLQGRNEQFF
>15|TRBJ2-7|TRBD2|TRBV7-2|few
TGTGCCAGCAGCCTCAGACTAGCGGGAGAATACGAGCAGTACTTC
CASSLRLAGEYEQYF
>15|TRBJ2-1|TRBD2|TRBV4-2|few
TGTGCCAGCAGTCTCGGGACTAGCCTCTACAATGAGCAGTTCTTC
CASSLGTSLYNEQFF
>13|TRBJ1-2|-|TRBV27|-
TGTGCCAGCAGTTTAAGGGAGGGCTATAGCTACACCTTC
CASSLREGYSYTF
>15|TRBJ1-2|TRBD1|TRBV28|-
TGTGCCAGCAGGATACAGGGTGGGACAGTCTATGGCTACACCTTC
CASRIQGGTVYGYTF
>14|TRBJ1-2|-|TRBV28|few
TGTGCCAGCAGACCTTACCACGACTATGGGGGCTACACCTTC
CASRPYHDYGGYTF
>15|TRBJ2-1|-|TRBV7-3|once
TGTGCCAGCAGCTTAGCAGGTGTGGAATACAATGAGCAGTTCTTC
CASSLAGVEYNEQFF
>13|TRBJ2-7|-|TRBV5-5|-
TGTGCCAGCAGCTTGGGAGGGACCTACGAGCAGTACTTC
CASSLGGTYEQYF
>14|TRBJ2-7|-|TRBV19|many
TGTGCCAGTGAGGATACAGGAGAGGCGCGGGAGCAGTACTTC
CASEDTGEAREQYF
>13|TRBJ2-5|-|TRBV6-5|-
TGTGCCAGCAGTTTTGGGTCCCAAGAGACCCAGTACTTC
CASSFGSQETQYF
>13|TRBJ2-7|-|TRBV5-6|few
TGTGCCAGCAGCCGGAAGGGCTGGGACGAGCAGTACTTC
CASSRKGWDEQYF
>15|TRBJ2-3|-|TRBV15|few
TGTGCCACCAGCAGAGATCGGTTTCCCACAGATACGCAGTATTTT
CATSRDRFPTDTQYF
>16|TRBJ2-3|TRBD1|TRBV28|-
TGTGCCAGCAGTCCTTGGGGACAGGGGCGTTCAGATACGCAGTATTTT
CASSPWGQGRSDTQYF
>16|TRBJ2-5|TRBD1|TRBV7-9|-
TGTGCCAGCAGCTTAGGGGACAGGGATTTCCAAGAGACCCAGTACTTC
CASSLGDRDFQETQYF
>15|TRBJ1-2|-|TRBV7-9|few
TGTGCCAGCAGCCCCCGGACAGAGGAGAACTATGGCTACACCTTC
CASSPRTEENYGYTF
>15|TRBJ2-2|TRBD1|TRBV9|few
TGTGCCAGCAGCCAAAGGACAGGGTCGACCGGGGAGCTGTTTTTT
CASSQRTGSTGELFF
>16|TRBJ2-7|-|TRBV7-2|-
TGTGCCAGCAGCCCAGGGGTAGCCACTATAAGCTACGAGCAGTACTTC
CASSPGVATISYEQYF
>19|TRBJ2-5|TRBD2|TRBV6-4|-
TGTGCCAGCTCACGCATCCGATTAGGGACTAACCAAATGCAAGAGACCCAGTACTTC
CASSRIRLGTNQMQETQYF
>15|TRBJ1-3|-|TRBV28|once
TGTGCCAGCAGTTCCCAGGGGACTTGGGTCAGCACCATATATTTT
CASSSQGTWVSTIYF
>12|TRBJ1-2|-|TRBV2|once
TGTGCCAGCAGAGGGGAAAGGGGTGGCTACACCTTC
CASRGERGGYTF
>17|TRBJ2-7|TRBD2|TRBV11-3|few
TGTGCCAGCAGCTTATTAGACGGGACTAGCGGCTCCTACGAGCAGTACTTC
CASSLLDGTSGSYEQYF
>16|TRBJ2-5|-|TRBV5-4|few
TGTGCCAGCAGCTTGGATGGAGGACCCTCCCCCAAGACCCAGTACTTC
CASSLDGGPSPKTQYF
>16|TRBJ2-7|TRBD2|TRBV7-2|few
TGTGCCAGCAGCCACGGTTGGCTAAGCGGGAGTAGGGAGCAGTACTTC
CASSHGWLSGSREQYF